The 32 T cell receptor beta chains in this list originate from one sample, sequenced in a study of T cell repertoires in cytomegalovirus infection. One entry per CDR3 protein, called by TCRdb with MiXCR from the reads. The table has 55,000 to 85,000 distinct CDR3 sequences, about 4.2% seen once; the top ten hold around a fifth. Sample: PBMCs. Every receptor here comes from a human donor in good health (CMV status not recorded). Some clones in this sample may be carry-over from other donors' samples.

This clonotype has ten or more counts. The V call is TRBV7-3, the J call TRBJ1-6; TRBD1 is a possible D gene (5 bases). This CDR3 is 14 amino acids long. Trimming took 3 bases from V and 7 from J, leaving 10 bases between them. The V gene's germline CDR1 is SGHTA and CDR2 FQGTGA. The CDR3: CASSLGPGNSPLHF. The CDR3 DNA is TGTGCCAGCAGCTTGGGGCCAGGGAATTCACCCCTCCACTTT.

This clonotype was found many times. This chain joins TRBV12-3 or TRBV12-4 and TRBJ1-2; D ambiguous. The CDR3 contains 11 residues. Between the trimmed V and J ends, which lost 4 bases and 11 bases, there was a span of 11 bases. CDR3: CASSSTESYTF. The CDR3, as DNA: TGTGCCAGCAGTTCGACGGAGAGTTACACCTTC.

This clonotype occurred many times. V is TRBV11-3 and J is TRBJ2-7; TRBD1 aligns across 9 bases. Trimming at V came to 5 bases and at J to 3 bases, leaving 8 bases not matched to a gene. From germline, CDR1 is SGHNT and CDR2 YENEEA. The CDR3 has 15 residues. The CDR3 loop is CASSQPGQGVYEQYF. As DNA, the CDR3 is TGTGCCAGCAGCCAACCGGGACAGGGAGTCTACGAGCAGTACTTC.

This clonotype has ten or more counts. This CDR3 reads CASSLSSGSTF. The CDR3 region has the DNA TGTGCCAGCAGCTTATCGAGTGGGTCCACCTTC. The genes are TRBV7-6 and TRBJ1-2; no clear D gene. Germline lookup yields CDR1 SGHVS and CDR2 FNYEAQ. V was pared by 2 bases and J by 13 bases, with 11 bases between. This CDR3 is built from 11 residues.

In this sample, this clonotype turned up many times. The chain uses TRBV6-2 or TRBV6-3 and TRBJ1-1; unclear D gene. Germline V gene lookup returns CDR1 MNHEY and CDR2 SVGEGT. CDR3 size: 13 residues. The V gene lost 5 bases and the J gene lost 10 bases, with 17 bases spanning the gap. CDR3 sequence: CASSRDQSGRAFF. The CDR3 bases are TGTGCCAGCAGTCGCGACCAATCGGGAAGAGCTTTCTTT.

This clonotype appeared many times. The genes are TRBV28 and TRBJ2-7; D possibly corresponds to TRBD2 (6 bases). The CDR3 is 15 residues long. V was cut by 5 bases and J by 0 bases, with 14 bases left in between. Germline assignment: CDR1 MDHEN and CDR2 SYDVKM. This CDR3 is CASSPIAGPSYEQYF. The CDR3 nucleotides read TGTGCCAGCAGTCCGATCGCGGGACCCTCCTACGAGCAGTACTTC.

This clonotype came up many times. The gene calls are TRBV7-2 and TRBJ1-5; D is possibly TRBD1 (6 bases). CDR3 length equals 14 residues. Trimming removed 3 bases at V and 7 bases at J, with 13 bases between. The germline CDR1 and CDR2 sequences are SGHTA and FQGNSA. CDR3 in amino acids: CASSFRGVGQPQHF. The CDR3 coding sequence is TGTGCCAGCAGCTTCAGGGGCGTTGGACAGCCCCAGCATTTT.

This clonotype was recorded many times. The chain is built from TRBV29-1 and TRBJ2-1; possibly TRBD2 for D (6 bases). Trimming stripped 6 bases from V and 8 bases from J, with 17 bases between. CDR3 length: 13 residues. The germline gives CDR1 SQVTM, CDR2 ANQGSEA. CDR3 sequence: CSVIRDSPHEQFF. CDR3 DNA: TGCAGCGTCATCCGGGACTCCCCGCATGAGCAGTTCTTC.

This clonotype was detected ten times or more. The rearrangement uses TRBV6-1 and TRBJ2-4; 9 positions agree with TRBD1. In germline, CDR1 is MNHNS, CDR2 SASEGT. V shed 6 bases and J 9 bases; nucleotides not matched to a gene: 9. This CDR3 has 14 residues. CDR3 nucleotides: TGTGCCAGCAGCTCCGGGGGACAGGGAAGCATTCAGTACTTC. Translation: CASSSGGQGSIQYF.

The sample holds many counts of this clonotype. The J gene is TRBJ2-5, the V gene TRBV7-2; TRBD2 agrees at 10 bases. The CDR3 contains 16 residues. J lost 2 bases, V lost 1 base, and 4 bases had no gene match. CDR1 and CDR2 (germline): SGHTA, FQGNSA. The CDR3 spells CASSLVTSGAQETQYF. DNA for the CDR3: TGTGCCAGCAGCTTAGTTACTAGCGGGGCTCAAGAGACCCAGTACTTC.

This clonotype appeared many times. The chain combines TRBV5-6 with TRBJ2-3; D is ambiguous. The CDR3 is 12 residues long. Per the germline V gene, CDR1 is SGHDT and CDR2 is YYEEEE. Trimming took off 4 bases at V and 0 bases at J, with 3 bases between the two ends. The CDR3 DNA is TGTGCCAGCAGCGCAAGCACAGATACGCAGTATTTT. Residues: CASSASTDTQYF.

This clonotype was found many times. The V gene is TRBV7-2, the J gene TRBJ2-4; 10 bases match TRBD2. This CDR3 has 17 amino acids. In germline, CDR1 is SGHTA, CDR2 FQGNSA. Losses at the gene ends were 2 bases for V and 6 bases for J; bases not matched to a gene: 10. CDR3: CASSLFGTSASGNIQYF. The CDR3 nucleotides are TGTGCCAGCAGCTTATTTGGGACTAGCGCGAGCGGAAACATTCAGTACTTC.

The table lists this clonotype with many counts. The V call is TRBV7-9, the J call TRBJ2-2, with 11 bases lining up with TRBD2. V shed 5 bases, J shed 3 bases, and the junction held 5 bases outside the gene matches. CDR1 and CDR2 (germline): SEHNR, FQNEAQ (reference sequence). The CDR3 is 16 amino acids. CDR3 sequence reads: CASSPTSGIDTGELFF. As DNA, the CDR3 is TGTGCCAGCAGCCCGACTAGCGGGATTGACACCGGGGAGCTGTTTTTT. Drawing the rest from reference TRBV7-9 and TRBJ2-2, the complete variable domain is DTGVSQNPRHKITKRGQNVTFRCDPISEHNRLYWYRQTLGQGPEFLTYFQNEAQLEKSRLLSDRFSAERPKGSFSTLEIQRTEQGDSAMYLCASSPTSGIDTGELFFGEGSRLTVL.

Many counts were recorded for this clonotype. The chain has TRBV5-1 and TRBJ2-7; the D is unclear. The CDR3 is 15 amino acids. Germline V lookup: CDR1 SGHRS, CDR2 YFSETQ. V lost 0 bases, J lost 3 bases, and 13 bases lay in between. The CDR3 nucleotides are TGCGCCAGCAGCTTGGCCGGGCAGGTTAACTACGAGCAGTACTTC. Its protein is CASSLAGQVNYEQYF. The full variable domain, its missing parts supplied by reference TRBV5-1 and TRBJ2-7, is KAGVTQTPRYLIKTRGQQVTLSCSPISGHRSVSWYQQTPGQGLQFLFEYFSETQRNKGNFPGRFSGRQFSNSRSEMNVSTLELGDSALYLCASSLAGQVNYEQYFGPGTRLTVT.

This clonotype has a count of ten or more. This rearrangement joins TRBV28 to TRBJ1-4; 7 bases fit TRBD1. The V segment lost 10 bases and the J segment 5 bases; nucleotides outside the gene matches: 7. This CDR3 is built from 13 residues. Germline CDR1 reads MDHEN; CDR2 reads SYDVKM. CDR3 sequence: CATRGGRNEKLFF. CDR3 nucleotides: TGTGCCACCAGGGGGGGTAGAAATGAAAAACTGTTTTTT.

This clonotype was picked up many times. The V and J genes are TRBV7-2 and TRBJ2-7, with 8 bases fitting TRBD1. CDR3 length equals 15 residues. V trimming: 6 bases; J trimming: 0 bases; junction bases outside the gene matches: 7. Per germline, CDR1 SGHTA and CDR2 FQGNSA. The DNA for the CDR3 is TGTGCCAGCAGAAAGACAGGGGAAGGCTCCTACGAGCAGTACTTC. This translates into CASRKTGEGSYEQYF.

At least ten counts were recorded for this clonotype. This chain uses TRBV7-2 with TRBJ1-1; the D gene is possibly TRBD1 (5 bases). V was trimmed by 7 bases and J by 4 bases, leaving 16 bases between them. Germline-derived CDR1 and CDR2 are SGHTA and FQGNSA. This CDR3 contains 14 residues. The CDR3 protein is CASTRDRSSTEAFF. CDR3 nucleotide sequence: TGTGCCAGCACCCGGGACCGAAGCAGCACTGAAGCTTTCTTT.

This clonotype showed up many times. This chain connects TRBV11-2 to TRBJ1-6; 7 bases align to TRBD1. The CDR3 extends over 16 amino acids. Trimming cost V 2 bases and J 2 bases; bases outside gene matches: 3. CDR1 SGHAT and CDR2 FQNNGV come from the germline V gene. The CDR3 bases are TGTGCCAGCAGCTTAACAGGGGAGGCCTATAATTCACCCCTCCACTTT. It is translated as CASSLTGEAYNSPLHF.

In this sample, this clonotype turned up many times. The rearrangement uses TRBV7-2 and TRBJ1-1; D not certain. CDR3 size: 13 residues. V was trimmed by 2 bases and J by 4 bases, leaving 8 bases between them. Germline assignment: CDR1 SGHTA and CDR2 FQGNSA. CDR3 protein: CASSLWAGTEAFF. CDR3 coding DNA: TGTGCCAGCAGCTTATGGGCCGGCACTGAAGCTTTCTTT.

This clonotype has a count of ten or more. This chain connects TRBV7-9 to TRBJ1-2; D gene uncertain. Germline V gives CDR1 SEHNR, CDR2 FQNEAQ (reference sequence). The length of the CDR3 is 16 residues. Deletions cut 1 base from V and 10 bases from J, with 22 bases between. CDR3 nucleotides: TGTGCCAGCAGCTTAGGGGCGGCCGGTCAGAAAGGGTTCTACACCTTC. Translation gives CASSLGAAGQKGFYTF.

This clonotype was seen ten or more times. The chain recombines TRBV10-3 with TRBJ2-2; TRBD1 matches 7 bases. The V and J ends lost 5 bases and 3 bases, in that order; junction bases with no gene match: 6. Germline loops: CDR1 ENHRY, CDR2 SYGVKD. CDR3 length: 15 residues. The CDR3 DNA sequence: TGTGCCATCAGTCGGGACAGTCTTCACACCGGGGAGCTGTTTTTT. This gives the protein CAISRDSLHTGELFF.

This clonotype has ten or more counts. J is TRBJ1-3 and V is TRBV6-2 or TRBV6-3, with 7 positions matching TRBD1. The CDR3 contains 15 residues. V trimming: 5 bases; J trimming: 0 bases; junction bases outside the gene matches: 4. Per germline, CDR1 MNHEY and CDR2 SVGEGT. Here the CDR3 DNA reads TGTGCCAGCAGTCCCGGGACAGTCTCTGGAAACACCATATATTTT. Amino acids: CASSPGTVSGNTIYF.

The table lists this clonotype with many counts. The chain is built from TRBV6-2 or TRBV6-3 and TRBJ2-2; D is ambiguous. The CDR3 is 13 residues long. With 6 bases removed from V and 6 bases from J, the gap between germline ends came to 11 bases. Germline CDR1 MNHEY, CDR2 SVGEGT. The CDR3 region is CASRQTASGELFF. CDR3 coding DNA: TGTGCCAGCAGACAGACTGCCTCCGGGGAGCTGTTTTTT.

This clonotype has ten or more counts. V and J are TRBV7-2 and TRBJ2-5; unclear D gene. The CDR3 has 13 residues. Trimming shortened V by 5 bases and J by 6 bases, and 13 bases separated the two germline ends. Germline lookup yields CDR1 SGHTA and CDR2 FQGNSA. The CDR3 is CASSADQVQTQYF. CDR3 bases: TGTGCCAGCAGCGCCGACCAGGTGCAGACCCAGTACTTC. Looking up the rest from reference TRBV7-2 and TRBJ2-5 gives the full variable domain: GAGVSQSPSNKVTEKGKDVELRCDPISGHTALYWYRQSLGQGLEFLIYFQGNSAPDKSGLPSDRFSAERTGGSVSTLTIQRTQQEDSAVYLCASSADQVQTQYFGPGTRLLVL.

This clonotype has ten or more counts. The chain recombines TRBV7-2 with TRBJ2-1, with 12 bases matching TRBD2. CDR1 SGHTA and CDR2 FQGNSA come from the germline V gene. V lost 1 base and J lost 10; bases outside the gene matches: 5. The CDR3 totals 15 residues. In DNA form, the CDR3 reads TGTGCCAGCAGCTTAGAGACTAGCGGGAGACAGGAGCAGTTCTTC. Protein: CASSLETSGRQEQFF.

This clonotype was seen many times. The rearrangement joins TRBV7-2 to TRBJ2-7; TRBD2 agrees at 12 bases. Per the germline V gene, CDR1 is SGHTA and CDR2 is FQGNSA. The CDR3 contains 14 residues. The junction had 0 bases not matched to a gene; V was cut back by 2 bases and J by 4 bases. The DNA of the CDR3 is TGTGCCAGCAGCTTACTAGCGGGGGGGTACGAGCAGTACTTC. It specifies CASSLLAGGYEQYF.

In its sample, this clonotype was seen many times. The CDR3 coding sequence is TGTGCCAGCAGCTCAGACGACTACCGGACAGGGAGCTCCTACAATGAGCAGTTCTTC. It encodes CASSSDDYRTGSSYNEQFF. This chain uses TRBV28 with TRBJ2-1; TRBD1 matches at 8 bases. The CDR3 runs 19 residues. CDR1 is MDHEN and CDR2 is SYDVKM in the germline V gene. V dropped 6 bases and J dropped 0; count of bases not matched to a gene: 16.

This clonotype was counted ten times or more. The chain is built from TRBV7-2 and TRBJ2-5; 7 nucleotides agree with TRBD2. Germline V gene lookup returns CDR1 SGHTA and CDR2 FQGNSA. With 3 bases clipped from V and 7 bases from J, the junction kept 8 bases outside the gene matches. The CDR3 runs to 14 residues. Here the CDR3 reads CASSLFAGEGTQYF. CDR3 DNA: TGTGCCAGCAGCTTGTTCGCCGGGGAGGGGACCCAGTACTTC.

This clonotype was recorded many times. The chain has TRBV11-1 and TRBJ2-7; TRBD1 aligns across 7 bases. The CDR3 has 12 amino acids. V was clipped by 3 bases and J by 6 bases; unmatched bases: 2. Germline V lookup: CDR1 SGHAT, CDR2 FQDESV (reference sequence). The CDR3 DNA follows: TGTGCCAGCAGCTTCGACAGGGCCGAGCAGTACTTC. Protein product: CASSFDRAEQYF. The full variable domain, completed using reference TRBV11-1 and TRBJ2-7, is EAEVAQSPRYKITEKSQAVAFWCDPISGHATLYWYRQILGQGPELLVQFQDESVVDDSQLPKDRFSAERLKGVDSTLKIQPAELGDSAMYLCASSFDRAEQYFGPGTRLTVT.

In this sample, this clonotype turned up many times. The chain uses TRBV7-8 and TRBJ2-7, with D perhaps TRBD2 (5 bases). Per germline, CDR1 SGHVS and CDR2 FQNEAQ. This CDR3 comprises 16 residues. V gave up 5 bases and J gave up 0 bases, with 17 bases separating them. The CDR3 protein is CASSLRAGRSSYEQYF. DNA of the CDR3: TGTGCCAGCAGCCTCCGGGCGGGCAGGAGCTCCTACGAGCAGTACTTC.

This clonotype was recorded many times. The chain is built from TRBV28 and TRBJ1-5, with D unresolved. The V and J ends lost 1 base and 11 bases respectively, with 9 bases between them. This CDR3 is built from 12 residues. CDR1 MDHEN and CDR2 SYDVKM come from the germline V gene. The CDR3 is CASSLYGRTQHF. Written as DNA, the CDR3 is TGTGCCAGCAGTTTATATGGGAGGACCCAGCATTTT.

This clonotype was seen at least ten times. This chain connects TRBV7-8 to TRBJ2-7; unclear D gene. V was shortened by 3 bases and J by 4 bases, with 4 bases between the two germline ends. The length of the CDR3 is 11 residues. Germline lookup yields CDR1 SGHVS and CDR2 FQNEAQ. The CDR3 loop reads CASSFEYEQYF. The CDR3 DNA reads as TGTGCCAGCAGCTTTGAGTACGAGCAGTACTTC.